A single sample is the source of the 18 T cell receptor beta chains below, sequenced in a study of T cells in Graves' hyperthyroidism and ophthalmopathy. Amplification targeted TCR beta CDR3 regions from RNA transcripts. A set of HTBI primers served as the primers for a first-round RT-PCR of the TCR CDR3. TCRdb re-called the multiplex PCR reads through MiXCR, storing one row per CDR3 protein. The table shows 300,000 to 400,000 distinct CDR3 sequences, with roughly 21% occurring only once. Sequenced input: blood. The receptors were gathered from a woman aged 50 to 65 with Graves' hyperthyroidism.

This clonotype was seen only a few times. A much more abundant neighbour one base away suggests this may be a read error. V is TRBV12-3 or TRBV12-4 and J is TRBJ2-1, with D uncertain. CDR3 length equals 12 residues. CDR3 amino acids: CTSRPGLYEQFF. As DNA, the CDR3 is TGTACCAGCAGGCCCGGTCTCTATGAGCAGTTCTTC.

The rearrangement links TRBV3-1 to TRBJ2-3; 13 bases align to TRBD2. This CDR3 has 18 residues. V shed 6 bases, J shed 4 bases, and the junction held 13 bases outside the gene matches. From germline, CDR1 is LGHDT and CDR2 YNNKEL (reference sequence). CDR3 in amino acids: CASSLLRLAGGFPDTQYF. The DNA for the CDR3 is TGTGCCAGCAGTCTACTCAGACTAGCGGGGGGTTTCCCAGATACGCAGTATTTT.

This clonotype was counted at least ten times. This chain uses TRBV20-1 with TRBJ1-1; TRBD1 aligns across 7 bases. Unmatched junction bases numbered 9, after V lost 4 bases and J lost 1 base. Germline V lookup: CDR1 DFQATT, CDR2 SNEGSKA (reference sequence). The CDR3 contains 15 residues. The CDR3 DNA is TGCAGTGCTACCCCCCAACGGACAGGGAACACTGAAGCTTTCTTT. It is translated as CSATPQRTGNTEAFF.

This clonotype was seen only once. The rearrangement joins TRBV5-1 to TRBJ2-7; 7 positions match TRBD1. The length of the CDR3 is 14 residues. The germline CDR1 and CDR2 sequences are SGHRS and YFSETQ. V gave up 3 bases and J gave up 5 bases; unmatched junction bases: 8. The CDR3 coding sequence is TGCGCCAGCAGCTCGGACCCGACAGGGAACGAGCAGTACTTC. Its translation: CASSSDPTGNEQYF.

This clonotype has more than one count but fewer than ten. This chain connects TRBV11-2 to TRBJ2-1; 12 nucleotides match TRBD2. V was pared by 1 base and J by 8 bases, with 12 bases of the junction left unmatched. Germline CDR1 is SGHAT and CDR2 is FQNNGV. The CDR3 runs 18 residues. The CDR3 coding sequence is TGTGCCAGCAGCTTAGTACTAGCGGGAGGAGGGTCATTCGATGAGCAGTTCTTC. Protein: CASSLVLAGGGSFDEQFF.

This chain connects TRBV5-1 to TRBJ2-1; 11 bases align to TRBD2. The CDR3 length is 16 residues. The V segment lost 0 bases and the J segment 5 bases; nucleotides outside the gene matches: 4. Germline V gene sequence: CDR1 SGHRS, CDR2 YFSETQ. In DNA, the CDR3 is TGCGCCAGCAGCTTGGGAGGGACTAGCGGAAACAATGAGCAGTTCTTC. Translating gives CASSLGGTSGNNEQFF. The full variable domain, rest sourced from reference TRBV5-1 and TRBJ2-1, is KAGVTQTPRYLIKTRGQQVTLSCSPISGHRSVSWYQQTPGQGLQFLFEYFSETQRNKGNFPGRFSGRQFSNSRSEMNVSTLELGDSALYLCASSLGGTSGNNEQFFGPGTRLTVL.

This clonotype is a singleton in its sample. The genes are TRBV29-1 and TRBJ2-1; D remains ambiguous. The germline V gene encodes CDR1 SQVTM and CDR2 ANQGSEA. The CDR3 consists of 14 residues. Trimming stripped 3 bases from V and 4 bases from J, with 13 bases between. The CDR3 protein is CSVEHRLAYNEQFF. The CDR3 coding sequence is TGCAGCGTTGAGCACAGATTGGCATACAATGAGCAGTTCTTC.

The rearrangement uses TRBV11-3 and TRBJ2-7; the D is unclear. Germline V gives CDR1 SGHNT, CDR2 YENEEA. V lost 6 bases, J lost 0 bases, and 15 bases lay in between. The CDR3 is 15 amino acids. The CDR3 sequence is CASSESGAPSYEQYF. CDR3 DNA: TGTGCCAGCAGTGAATCGGGCGCCCCCTCCTACGAGCAGTACTTC. Together with reference TRBV11-3 and TRBJ2-7, the CDR3 gives the full variable domain: EAGVVQSPRYKIIEKKQPVAFWCNPISGHNTLYWYLQNLGQGPELLIRYENEEAVDDSQLPKDRFSAERLKGVDSTLKIQPAELGDSAVYLCASSESGAPSYEQYFGPGTRLTVT.

This clonotype has at least ten counts. J is TRBJ2-7 and V is TRBV6-1; 9 nucleotides align to TRBD2. J was trimmed by 4 bases and V by 6 bases; bases with no gene match: 7. There are 14 residues in the CDR3. Germline CDR1 reads MNHNS; CDR2 reads SASEGT. The CDR3 region is CASRASGIGYEQYF. The CDR3 coding sequence is TGTGCCAGCAGGGCTAGCGGGATAGGGTACGAGCAGTACTTC.

This clonotype has ten or more counts. This rearrangement joins TRBV6-1 to TRBJ2-1; D unresolved. V was cut by 7 bases and J by 0 bases, with 16 bases left in between. CDR3 length equals 16 residues. Germline CDR1 and CDR2: MNHNS and SASEGT. In DNA, the CDR3 is TGTGCCAGCACTCGGGCCGGCTCTAGCTCCTACAATGAGCAGTTCTTC. Translated, it gives CASTRAGSSSYNEQFF.

The rearrangement joins TRBV7-3 to TRBJ2-2, with D perhaps TRBD1 (6 bases). Germline values: CDR1 SGHTA, CDR2 FQGTGA. The CDR3 spans 14 residues. With 5 bases removed from V and 5 bases from J, the gap between germline ends came to 12 bases. This chain's CDR3 is CASSLRQATGELFF. The CDR3 DNA sequence: TGTGCCAGCAGCCTACGACAGGCAACCGGGGAGCTGTTTTTT.

This clonotype was counted at least ten times. This chain connects TRBV7-3 to TRBJ2-5; D not certain. Per germline, CDR1 SGHTA and CDR2 FQGTGA. V dropped 1 base and J dropped 2 bases, with 5 bases sitting between them. This CDR3 spans 13 amino acids. The CDR3 DNA reads as TGTGCCAGCAGCTTAAGTAATCAAGAGACCCAGTACTTC. It translates to CASSLSNQETQYF.

In this sample, this clonotype turned up many times. The chain carries TRBV18 and TRBJ2-7, with 10 bases aligning to TRBD1. The length of the CDR3 is 13 residues. Germline assignment: CDR1 KGHSH and CDR2 LQKENI. With V trimmed by 1 base and J by 8 bases, 2 bases remained unmatched. The CDR3 DNA sequence: TGTGCCAGCTCACCACAGACAGGGGGCCAGCAGTACTTC. Amino acid sequence: CASSPQTGGQQYF.

This clonotype came up many times. The chain combines TRBV11-2 with TRBJ2-1; 14 positions match TRBD2. V shed 1 base, J shed 9 bases, and the junction held 2 bases outside the gene matches. The CDR3 is made up of 15 amino acids. Looked up from germline, CDR1 is SGHAT and CDR2 is FQNNGV. The CDR3 DNA reads as TGTGCCAGCAGCTTAGGAGGGACTAGCGGGGGTGAGCAGTTCTTC. It codes for CASSLGGTSGGEQFF. Drawing the rest from reference TRBV11-2 and TRBJ2-1, the complete variable domain is EAGVAQSPRYKIIEKRQSVAFWCNPISGHATLYWYQQILGQGPKLLIQFQNNGVVDDSQLPKDRFSAERLKGVDSTLKIQPAKLEDSAVYLCASSLGGTSGGEQFFGPGTRLTVL.

This clonotype showed up many times. V is TRBV30 and J is TRBJ2-1; D uncertain. V dropped 8 bases and J dropped 7 bases, with 12 bases sitting between them. Germline V gene lookup returns CDR1 GTSNPN and CDR2 SVGIG (reference sequence). This CDR3 has 11 residues. This CDR3 is CARAMANEQFF. The CDR3 region has the DNA TGTGCCCGTGCTATGGCGAATGAGCAGTTCTTC.

The rearrangement joins TRBV28 to TRBJ2-2; unclear D gene. CDR1 and CDR2 from the germline V gene are MDHEN and SYDVKM. This CDR3 comprises 16 residues. The V gene lost 10 bases and the J gene lost 0 bases, with 18 bases spanning the gap. For the CDR3, the DNA is TGTGCCACCACCTCGCTGGGGTCCACGAACACCGGGGAGCTGTTTTTT. This sequence encodes CATTSLGSTNTGELFF.

This clonotype was found many times. The chain links TRBV14 to TRBJ2-3; 8 nucleotides agree with TRBD2. This CDR3 region has 14 residues. Trimming cost V 4 bases and J 6 bases; bases outside gene matches: 6. Germline V gene sequence: CDR1 SGHDN, CDR2 FVKESK. The CDR3, as DNA: TGTGCCAGCAGCCGAGGACTAGCAGGGGATACGCAGTATTTT. Its translation is CASSRGLAGDTQYF.

CDR3 bases: TGTGCCATCAGGGGGACAGGGGGCGAGCAGTACTTC. It is translated as CAIRGTGGEQYF. The chain is built from TRBV10-3 and TRBJ2-7; 11 bases match TRBD1. The germline V gene encodes CDR1 ENHRY and CDR2 SYGVKD. The V segment lost 6 bases and the J segment 6 bases; nucleotides outside the gene matches: 1. The CDR3 runs to 12 residues.